The rows below give T cell receptor beta chains drawn from one sample of a study of long-term antiretroviral therapy in people with HIV. Using immunoSEQ multiplex PCR, the repertoire was profiled, and TCRdb retains in-frame clones only, with some absent. Of 20,000 to 25,000 clones in the sample, roughly 87% were seen once. This specimen consisted of unsorted PBMCs, obtained 0.2 years before starting antiretroviral therapy. The receptors were sampled from a young man with HIV. CDR3s include the opening cysteine and the closing phenylalanine or tryptophan. The D gene is left open where the match is weak. The size field is filled for only some rows; it gives once, few, many or a size class.

d_gene,j_gene,len,abundance,v_gene,CDR3nt,CDR3aa
.,TRBJ2-5,14,.,TRBV25-1,TGTGCCAGCAGTGAAGAGGAGTTGATGGAGACCCAGTACTTC,CASSEEELMETQYF
TRBD2,TRBJ2-7,16,.,TRBV2,TGTGCCAGCAGTGAAGAACGAGCGGGGGGGCCGTACGAGCAGTACTTC,CASSEERAGGPYEQYF
.,TRBJ2-7,15,few,TRBV11-3,TGTGCCAGCAGTCCCTCCACCAACCCTGGAGGCGAGCAGTACTTC,CASSPSTNPGGEQYF
TRBD2,TRBJ2-7,15,.,TRBV7-2,TGTGCCAGCAGCTTAGGGGCTAGCGGGGGCTACGAGCAGTACTTC,CASSLGASGGYEQYF
TRBD2,TRBJ2-1,13,once,TRBV27,TGTGCCAGCAGCCCGGGACTAGCGCATGAGCAGTTCTTC,CASSPGLAHEQFF
TRBD1,TRBJ2-3,16,.,TRBV7-3,TGTGCCAGCAGCCAGACAGGGGGCTATGGCACAGATACGCAGTATTTT,CASSQTGGYGTDTQYF
TRBD2,TRBJ2-3,19,.,TRBV5-1,TGCGCCAGCAGCGGAACCGGGACTAGCGGGGGGGATCGGGCAGATACGCAGTATTTT,CASSGTGTSGGDRADTQYF
TRBD2,TRBJ2-1,14,.,TRBV7-3,TGTGCCAGCAGCCCCGGGGGAGGGCTCAATGAGCAGTTCTTC,CASSPGGGLNEQFF
.,TRBJ2-1,12,few,TRBV7-9,TGTGCCATCCCGACTCCTTCCAATGAGCAGTTCTTC,CAIPTPSNEQFF
TRBD2,TRBJ2-2,16,.,TRBV7-8,TGTGCCAGCAGCCGGACTAGCGGGGCTAACACCGGGGAGCTGTTTTTT,CASSRTSGANTGELFF
.,TRBJ2-2,14,once,TRBV7-9,TGTGCCATCCCAGGGTTAGGGACCACCGGGGAGCTGTTTTTT,CAIPGLGTTGELFF
.,TRBJ2-2,14,.,TRBV6-1,TGTGCCAGCTACCGACTATCGAACACCGGGGAGCTGTTTTTT,CASYRLSNTGELFF
.,TRBJ1-2,15,.,TRBV11-2,TGTGCCAGCAGCTTAGATAGTGGACTTCACTATGGCTACACCTTC,CASSLDSGLHYGYTF
.,TRBJ2-1,14,.,TRBV5-4,TGTGCCAGCAGCCCCACAGGGACTGACAATGAGCAGTTCTTC,CASSPTGTDNEQFF
.,TRBJ1-1,13,.,TRBV6-6,TGTGCCAGCAGTTACACAACCAGCACTGAAGCTTTCTTT,CASSYTTSTEAFF
.,TRBJ2-4,13,once,TRBV7-9,TGTGCCAGCAGCTCTAACTTTGGAAACATTCAGTACTTC,CASSSNFGNIQYF
.,TRBJ2-7,13,.,TRBV6-5,TGTGCCAGCAGTCGGAGAGAATCCTACGAGCAGTACTTC,CASSRRESYEQYF
.,TRBJ2-2,13,few,TRBV7-9,TGTGCCAGCAGCTTAGAGGGCGGCGGGGAGCTGTTTTTT,CASSLEGGGELFF
.,TRBJ1-1,15,.,TRBV28,TGTGCCAGCAGTCGATCCTGGGAGGGTAGCACTGAAGCTTTCTTT,CASSRSWEGSTEAFF
TRBD2,TRBJ2-5,15,.,TRBV7-2,TGTGCCAGCAGCACCGCCGGGACTACGAGATTGACCCAGTACTTC,CASSTAGTTRLTQYF
.,TRBJ2-5,15,once,TRBV28,TGTGCCAGCAGTTTTACGGCTAGGACTCAAGAGACCCAGTACTTC,CASSFTARTQETQYF
.,TRBJ1-5,13,.,TRBV19,TGTGCCAGTAGTATTGGGTTGGATCAGCCCCAGCATTTT,CASSIGLDQPQHF
.,TRBJ2-7,12,few,TRBV11-3,TGTGCCAGCAGCGGCCAGGGTGGAGAGCAGTACTTC,CASSGQGGEQYF
.,TRBJ2-7,13,.,TRBV7-9,TGTGCCAGCAGGGGCGGGGCCTCCTACGAGCAGTACTTC,CASRGGASYEQYF
.,TRBJ1-3,16,.,TRBV4-3,TGCGCCAGCAGCCAAGATCGTGGGGGGTACGGAAACACCATATATTTT,CASSQDRGGYGNTIYF
.,TRBJ2-5,14,.,TRBV7-6,TGTGCCAGCAGCTTAGAAAGGGACACGGAGACCCAGTACTTC,CASSLERDTETQYF
TRBD2,TRBJ2-7,14,.,TRBV4-3,TGCGCCAGCAGCCAAGGTCCGAGACTAGCCGAGCAGTACTTC,CASSQGPRLAEQYF
.,TRBJ2-7,13,.,TRBV18,TGTGCCAGCTCACTCTCCAGCTCCTACGAGCAGTACTTC,CASSLSSSYEQYF
.,TRBJ2-1,15,.,TRBV7-3,TGTGCCAGCAGCTTAAATAGTGATGTCTACAATGAGCAGTTCTTC,CASSLNSDVYNEQFF
.,TRBJ2-7,13,few,TRBV19,TGTGCCAGTAGTATCCAGGGTATCTACGAGCAGTACTTC,CASSIQGIYEQYF
.,TRBJ2-7,15,.,TRBV13,TGTGCCAGCAGCCACACAGGACAGAGAACCTACGAGCAGTACTTC,CASSHTGQRTYEQYF
.,TRBJ2-1,15,.,TRBV5-1,TGCGCCAGCAGCTTGGACCCTTCGCCCTACAATGAGCAGTTCTTC,CASSLDPSPYNEQFF
.,TRBJ1-1,14,.,TRBV5-6,TGTGCCAGCAACCCCCATGGGCGGGACACTGAAGCTTTCTTT,CASNPHGRDTEAFF
.,TRBJ2-7,14,.,TRBV30,TGTGCCTGGAGTCCCTTATCGGGAGAGGAGGAGCAGTACTTC,CAWSPLSGEEEQYF
TRBD2,TRBJ2-1,14,.,TRBV14,TGTGCCAGCAGCCAAGAAGCTAGCGGGAGGAAGCAGTTCTTC,CASSQEASGRKQFF
TRBD2,TRBJ2-7,16,.,TRBV4-2,TGTGCCAGCAGCCAAGATTTGACTAGCGGGTCTTACGCGCAGTACTTC,CASSQDLTSGSYAQYF
.,TRBJ2-7,13,.,TRBV6-5,TGTGCCAGCAGGACGGGAAGCTCCTACGAGCAGTACTTC,CASRTGSSYEQYF
TRBD2,TRBJ2-5,17,.,TRBV7-9,TGTGCCAGCAGCTCCCTAAGGGGACTAGCGGGACAAGAGACCCAGTACTTC,CASSSLRGLAGQETQYF
TRBD1,TRBJ1-2,13,.,TRBV2,TGTGCCAGCAGTGGGGACAGAGCCCTGACCTACACCTTC,CASSGDRALTYTF
TRBD2,TRBJ2-1,15,.,TRBV7-9,TGTGCCAGCGGACCACACGGGGGGGTTAGGAATGAGCAGTTCTTC,CASGPHGGVRNEQFF
.,TRBJ1-1,12,.,TRBV7-9,TGTGCCAGCAGCGGGGGGAACACTGAAGCTTTCTTT,CASSGGNTEAFF
.,TRBJ1-2,16,few,TRBV4-3,TGCGCCAGCAGCCAAGATCGTGTTTTGGGGTGGGGTGGCTACACCTTC,CASSQDRVLGWGGYTF
TRBD1,TRBJ2-7,15,.,TRBV4-3,TGCGCCAGCAGCCTTCGACAGGGGGGTTTGTACGAGCAGTACTTC,CASSLRQGGLYEQYF
.,TRBJ1-5,16,.,TRBV6-1,TGTGCCAGCAGTGTTGGGGGGGGCTCGAGCAATCAGCCCCAGCATTTT,CASSVGGGSSNQPQHF
.,TRBJ2-2,16,.,TRBV5-1,TGCGCCAGCAGATTCGACCCCTCGGGTAGCGCCGGGGAGCTGTTTTTT,CASRFDPSGSAGELFF
.,TRBJ2-5,15,.,TRBV6-6,TGTGCCAGCAGTTATCGAAAGGGGCTCGGGGAGACCCAGTACTTC,CASSYRKGLGETQYF
TRBD1,TRBJ2-1,14,once,TRBV4-1,TGCGCCAGCAGCCAGGGACAGGGGCCTCTTGAGCAGTTCTTC,CASSQGQGPLEQFF
.,TRBJ2-3,14,.,TRBV4-3,TGCGCCAGCAGCCAAGCCGGGGTAACAGATACGCAGTATTTT,CASSQAGVTDTQYF
TRBD2,TRBJ2-3,16,.,TRBV13,TGTGCCAGCAGCTTAATTAGCGGGGGATACACAGATACGCAGTATTTT,CASSLISGGYTDTQYF
TRBD1,TRBJ2-7,15,.,TRBV5-1,TGCGCCAGCAGCGGAGGACAGGGCCGTCCCTACGAGCAGTACTTC,CASSGGQGRPYEQYF
.,TRBJ2-7,14,.,TRBV5-1,TGCGCCAGCAGCGCTGGACAACTGGGAGGCGAGCAGTACTTC,CASSAGQLGGEQYF
.,TRBJ1-1,14,.,TRBV7-2,TGTGCCAGCAGCTTACCGGGGCGTCGAACTGAAGCTTTCTTT,CASSLPGRRTEAFF
.,TRBJ1-2,11,.,TRBV10-3,TGTGCCATCACCGGGGGCTATGGCTACACCTTC,CAITGGYGYTF
.,TRBJ2-5,11,.,TRBV30,TGTGCCTGGAAGGGGGTAGAGACCCAGTACTTC,CAWKGVETQYF
.,TRBJ1-5,12,.,TRBV9,TGTGCCAGCAGCGACGGAGGTCAGCCCCAGCATTTT,CASSDGGQPQHF
.,TRBJ2-1,14,.,TRBV7-9,TGTGCCAGCAGCTCCCCGGACAGTTACAATGAGCAGTTCTTC,CASSSPDSYNEQFF
.,TRBJ1-2,14,.,TRBV19,TGTGCCAGTAGTCCACAGGGCCATGGCTATGGCTACACCTTC,CASSPQGHGYGYTF
.,TRBJ2-7,15,.,TRBV6-5,TGTGCCAGCAGTTACTCGATTGGGGGCTTGGGCGAGCAGTACTTC,CASSYSIGGLGEQYF
.,TRBJ2-2,10,.,TRBV4-1,TGCGCCAGCTCGGGCGGGGAGCTGTTTTTT,CASSGGELFF
.,TRBJ1-1,11,.,TRBV4-3,TGCGCCAGCAGCCACGGTGGCGAAGCTTTCTTT,CASSHGGEAFF